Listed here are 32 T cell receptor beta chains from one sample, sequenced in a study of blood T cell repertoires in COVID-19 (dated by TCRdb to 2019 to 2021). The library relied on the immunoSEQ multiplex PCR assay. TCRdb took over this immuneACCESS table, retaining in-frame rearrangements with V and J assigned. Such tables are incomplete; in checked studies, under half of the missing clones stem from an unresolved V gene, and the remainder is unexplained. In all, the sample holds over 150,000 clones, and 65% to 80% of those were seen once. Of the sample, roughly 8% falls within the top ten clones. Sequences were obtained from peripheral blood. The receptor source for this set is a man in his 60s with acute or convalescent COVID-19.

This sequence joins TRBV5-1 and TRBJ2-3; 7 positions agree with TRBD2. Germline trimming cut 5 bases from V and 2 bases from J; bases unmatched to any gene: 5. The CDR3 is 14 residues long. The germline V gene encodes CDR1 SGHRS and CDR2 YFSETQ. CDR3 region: CASSFAGVTDTQYF. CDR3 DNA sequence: TGCGCCAGCAGTTTTGCGGGGGTCACAGATACGCAGTATTTT.

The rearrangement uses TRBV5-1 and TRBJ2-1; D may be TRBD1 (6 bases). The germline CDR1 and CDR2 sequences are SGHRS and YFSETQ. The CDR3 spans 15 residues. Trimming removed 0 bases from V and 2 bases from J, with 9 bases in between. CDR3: CASSLVGDTYNEQFF. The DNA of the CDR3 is TGCGCCAGCAGCTTGGTAGGGGACACCTACAATGAGCAGTTCTTC.

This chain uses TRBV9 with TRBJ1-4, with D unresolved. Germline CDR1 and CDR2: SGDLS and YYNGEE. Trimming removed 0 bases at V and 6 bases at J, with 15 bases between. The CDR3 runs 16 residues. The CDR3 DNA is TGTGCCAGCAGCGTAGGAGCAGGCTTCTACCATGAAAAACTGTTTTTT. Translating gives CASSVGAGFYHEKLFF.

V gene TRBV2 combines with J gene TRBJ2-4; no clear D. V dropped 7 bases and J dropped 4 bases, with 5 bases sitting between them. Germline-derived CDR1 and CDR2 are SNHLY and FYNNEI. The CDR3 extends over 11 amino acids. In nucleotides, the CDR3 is TGTGCCAGCACCAATAAAAACATTCAGTACTTC. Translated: CASTNKNIQYF. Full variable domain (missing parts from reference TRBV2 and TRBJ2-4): EPEVTQTPSHQVTQMGQEVILRCVPISNHLYFYWYRQILGQKVEFLVSFYNNEISEKSEIFDDQFSVERPDGSNFTLKIRSTKLEDSAMYFCASTNKNIQYFGAGTRLSVL.

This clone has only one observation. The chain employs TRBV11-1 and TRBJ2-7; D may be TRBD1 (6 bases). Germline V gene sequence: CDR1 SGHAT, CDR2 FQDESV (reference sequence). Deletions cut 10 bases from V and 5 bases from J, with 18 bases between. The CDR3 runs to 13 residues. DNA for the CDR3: TGTGCCACCCGGGACACCTCAAACCACGAGCAGTACTTC. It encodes CATRDTSNHEQYF.

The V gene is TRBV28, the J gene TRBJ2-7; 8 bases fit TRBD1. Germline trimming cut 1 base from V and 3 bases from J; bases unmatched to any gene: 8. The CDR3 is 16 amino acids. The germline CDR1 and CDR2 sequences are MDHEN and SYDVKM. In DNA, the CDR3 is TGTGCCAGCAGTTTATTTGTGGGACAGGCTAACTACGAGCAGTACTTC. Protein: CASSLFVGQANYEQYF.

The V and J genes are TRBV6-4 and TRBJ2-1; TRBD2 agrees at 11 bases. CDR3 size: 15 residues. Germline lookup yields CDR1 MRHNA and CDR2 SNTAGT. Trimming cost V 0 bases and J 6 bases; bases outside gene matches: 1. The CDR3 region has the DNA TGTGCCAGCAGTGACTCTAGCGGGGGGGCCAATGAGCAGTTCTTC. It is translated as CASSDSSGGANEQFF.

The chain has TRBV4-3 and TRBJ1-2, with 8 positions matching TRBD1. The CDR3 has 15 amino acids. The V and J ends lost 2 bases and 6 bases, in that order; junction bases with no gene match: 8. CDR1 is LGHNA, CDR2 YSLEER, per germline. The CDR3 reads CASSQIQGALDGYTF. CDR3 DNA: TGCGCCAGCAGCCAAATTCAGGGGGCGCTTGATGGCTACACCTTC.

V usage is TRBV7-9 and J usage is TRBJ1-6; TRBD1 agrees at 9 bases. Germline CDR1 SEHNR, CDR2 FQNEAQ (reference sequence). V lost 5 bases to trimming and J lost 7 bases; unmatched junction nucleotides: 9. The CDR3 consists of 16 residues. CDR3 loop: CASSILPGTGNSPLHF. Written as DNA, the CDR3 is TGTGCCAGCAGCATCCTTCCCGGGACAGGGAATTCACCCCTCCACTTT.

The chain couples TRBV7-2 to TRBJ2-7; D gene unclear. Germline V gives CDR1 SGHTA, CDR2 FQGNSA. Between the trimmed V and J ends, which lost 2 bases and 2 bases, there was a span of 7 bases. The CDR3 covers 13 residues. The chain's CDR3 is CASSLSRTYEQYF. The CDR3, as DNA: TGTGCCAGCAGCTTAAGTAGAACCTACGAGCAGTACTTC.

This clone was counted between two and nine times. Here the CDR3 reads CASSYGGQAEAFF. In DNA, the CDR3 is TGTGCCAGCAGCTACGGAGGACAGGCTGAAGCTTTCTTT. The chain joins TRBV3-1 (or the pseudogene TRBV3-2) to TRBJ1-1, with 7 bases lining up with TRBD1. Germline assignment: CDR1 LGHDT and CDR2 YNNKEL (reference sequence). With 5 bases clipped from V and 6 bases from J, the junction kept 6 bases outside the gene matches. The CDR3 covers 13 residues.

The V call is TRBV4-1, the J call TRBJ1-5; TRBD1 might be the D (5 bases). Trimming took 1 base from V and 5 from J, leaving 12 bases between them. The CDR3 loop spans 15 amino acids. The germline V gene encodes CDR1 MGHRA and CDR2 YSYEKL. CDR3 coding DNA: TGCGCCAGCAGCCAAGTTGTCAGGGAGGATCAGCCCCAGCATTTT. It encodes CASSQVVREDQPQHF.

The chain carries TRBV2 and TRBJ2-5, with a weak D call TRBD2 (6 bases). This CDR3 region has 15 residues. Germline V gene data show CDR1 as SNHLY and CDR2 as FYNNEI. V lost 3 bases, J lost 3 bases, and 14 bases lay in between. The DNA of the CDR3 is TGTGCCAGCAGTGACCCAGACCGGAGGGAAGAGACCCAGTACTTC. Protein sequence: CASSDPDRREETQYF.

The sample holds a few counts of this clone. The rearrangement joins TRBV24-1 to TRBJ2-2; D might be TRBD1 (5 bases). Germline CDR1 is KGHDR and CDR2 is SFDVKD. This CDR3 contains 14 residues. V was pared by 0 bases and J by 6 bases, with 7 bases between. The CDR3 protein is CATSDLKGPGELFF. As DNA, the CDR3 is TGTGCCACCAGTGATTTGAAGGGGCCCGGGGAGCTGTTTTTT.

The CDR3 is CASSPTGSTLFF. The CDR3 DNA sequence: TGTGCCAGCAGTCCTACAGGGAGTACATTGTTTTTT. This chain connects TRBV28 to TRBJ1-4, with D maybe TRBD1 (6 bases). The CDR3 length is 12 residues. Per germline, CDR1 MDHEN and CDR2 SYDVKM. V was shortened by 5 bases and J by 15 bases, with 16 bases between the two germline ends.

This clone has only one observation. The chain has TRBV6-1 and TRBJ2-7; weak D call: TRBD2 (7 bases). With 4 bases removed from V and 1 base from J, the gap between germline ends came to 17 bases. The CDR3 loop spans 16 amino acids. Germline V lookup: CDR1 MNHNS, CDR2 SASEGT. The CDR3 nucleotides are TGTGCCAGCAGTGTTATTGGGGGGGGCATATCCTACGAGCAGTACTTC. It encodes CASSVIGGGISYEQYF.

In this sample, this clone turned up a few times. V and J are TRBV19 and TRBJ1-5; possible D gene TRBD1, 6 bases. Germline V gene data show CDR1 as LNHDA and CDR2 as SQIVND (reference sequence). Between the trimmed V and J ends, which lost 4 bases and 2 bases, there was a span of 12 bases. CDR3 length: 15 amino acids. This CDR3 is CASSKAQGGNQPQHF. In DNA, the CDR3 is TGTGCCAGTAGTAAAGCACAGGGAGGCAATCAGCCCCAGCATTTT.

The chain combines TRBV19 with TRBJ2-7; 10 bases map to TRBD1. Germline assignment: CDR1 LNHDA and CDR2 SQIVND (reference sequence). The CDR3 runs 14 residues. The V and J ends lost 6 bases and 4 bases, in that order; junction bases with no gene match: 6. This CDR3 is CASSPVDRGYEQYF. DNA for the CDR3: TGTGCCAGTAGCCCCGTGGACAGGGGGTACGAGCAGTACTTC.

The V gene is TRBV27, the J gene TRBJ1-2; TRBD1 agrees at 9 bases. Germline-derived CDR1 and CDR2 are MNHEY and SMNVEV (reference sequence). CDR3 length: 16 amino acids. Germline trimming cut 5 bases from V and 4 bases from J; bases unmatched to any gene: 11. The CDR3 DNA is TGTGCCAGCAGTCAACACAATACAGGGGGCGTCTATGGCTACACCTTC. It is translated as CASSQHNTGGVYGYTF.

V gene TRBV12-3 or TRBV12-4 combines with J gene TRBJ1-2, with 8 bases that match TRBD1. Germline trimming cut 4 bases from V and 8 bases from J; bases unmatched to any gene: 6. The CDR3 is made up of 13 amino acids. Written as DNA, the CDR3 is TGTGCCAGCAGTTCCTCAGGGGGCAAAGGCTACACCTTC. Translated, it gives CASSSSGGKGYTF.

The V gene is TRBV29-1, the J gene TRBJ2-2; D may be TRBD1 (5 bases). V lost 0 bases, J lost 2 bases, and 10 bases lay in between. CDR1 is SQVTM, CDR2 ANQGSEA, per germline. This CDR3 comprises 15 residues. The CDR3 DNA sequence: TGCAGCGTTGAAGACCCTGACAGCAACACCGGGGAGCTGTTTTTT. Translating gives CSVEDPDSNTGELFF.

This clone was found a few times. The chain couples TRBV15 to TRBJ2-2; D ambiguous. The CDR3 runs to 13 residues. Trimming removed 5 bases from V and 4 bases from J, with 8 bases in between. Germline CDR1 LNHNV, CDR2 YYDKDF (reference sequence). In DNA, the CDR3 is TGTGCCACCAGCGAGGTTTCCACCGGGGAGCTGTTTTTT. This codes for CATSEVSTGELFF.

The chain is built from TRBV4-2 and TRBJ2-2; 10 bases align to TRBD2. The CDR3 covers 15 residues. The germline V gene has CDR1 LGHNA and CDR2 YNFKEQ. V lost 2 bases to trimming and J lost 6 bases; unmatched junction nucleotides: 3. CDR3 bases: TGTGCCAGCAGCCAACTAGCGGGGGAGGCCGGGGAGCTGTTTTTT. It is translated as CASSQLAGEAGELFF.

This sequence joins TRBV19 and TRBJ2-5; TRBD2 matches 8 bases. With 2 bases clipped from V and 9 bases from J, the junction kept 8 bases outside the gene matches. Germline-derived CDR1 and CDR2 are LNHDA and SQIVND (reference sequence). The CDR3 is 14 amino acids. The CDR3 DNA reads TGTGCCAGTAGTATACAGGGGCGGGGGGTGGCCCAGTACTTC. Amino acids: CASSIQGRGVAQYF. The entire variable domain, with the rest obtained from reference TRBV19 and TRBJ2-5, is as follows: DGGITQSPKYLFRKEGQNVTLSCEQNLNHDAMYWYRQDPGQGLRLIYYSQIVNDFQKGDIAEGYSVSREKKESFPLTVTSAQKNPTAFYLCASSIQGRGVAQYFGPGTRLLVL.

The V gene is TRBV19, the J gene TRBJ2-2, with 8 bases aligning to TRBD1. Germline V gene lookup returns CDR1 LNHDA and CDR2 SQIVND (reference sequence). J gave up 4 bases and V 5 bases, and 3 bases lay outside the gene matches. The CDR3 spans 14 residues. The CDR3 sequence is CASSGTGGTGELFF. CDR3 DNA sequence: TGTGCCAGTAGTGGGACAGGCGGCACCGGGGAGCTGTTTTTT.

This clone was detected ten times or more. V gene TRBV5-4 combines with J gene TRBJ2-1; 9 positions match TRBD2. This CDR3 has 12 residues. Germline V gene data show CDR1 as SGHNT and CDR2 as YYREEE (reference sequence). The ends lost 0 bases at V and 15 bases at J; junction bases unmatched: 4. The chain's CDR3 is CASSLASGDPFF. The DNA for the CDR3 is TGTGCCAGCAGCTTGGCTAGCGGGGATCCGTTCTTC.

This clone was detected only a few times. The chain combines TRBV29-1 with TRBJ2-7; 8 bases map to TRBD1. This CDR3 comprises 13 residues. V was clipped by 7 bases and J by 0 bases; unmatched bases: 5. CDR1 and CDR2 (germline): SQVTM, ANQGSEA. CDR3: CSARTGSSYEQYF. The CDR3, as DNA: TGCAGCGCGAGGACAGGGTCCTCCTACGAGCAGTACTTC.

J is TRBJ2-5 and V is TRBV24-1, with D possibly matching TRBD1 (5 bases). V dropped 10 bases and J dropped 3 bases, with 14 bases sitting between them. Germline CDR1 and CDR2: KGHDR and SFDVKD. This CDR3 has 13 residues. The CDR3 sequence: CATIDRNEETQYF. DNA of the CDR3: TGTGCCACTATAGACAGAAACGAAGAGACCCAGTACTTC.

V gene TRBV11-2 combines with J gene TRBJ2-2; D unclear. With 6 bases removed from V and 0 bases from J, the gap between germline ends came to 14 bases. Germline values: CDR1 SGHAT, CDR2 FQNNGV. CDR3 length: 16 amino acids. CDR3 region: CASSPYSGPNTGELFF. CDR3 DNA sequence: TGTGCCAGCAGTCCCTATTCCGGTCCGAACACCGGGGAGCTGTTTTTT.

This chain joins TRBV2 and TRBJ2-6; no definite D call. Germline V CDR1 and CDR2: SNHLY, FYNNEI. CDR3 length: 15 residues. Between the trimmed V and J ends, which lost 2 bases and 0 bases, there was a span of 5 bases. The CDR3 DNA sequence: TGTGCCAGCAGTGAAAGCCACTCTGGGGCCAACGTCCTGACTTTC. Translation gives CASSESHSGANVLTF. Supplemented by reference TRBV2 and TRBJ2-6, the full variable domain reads EPEVTQTPSHQVTQMGQEVILRCVPISNHLYFYWYRQILGQKVEFLVSFYNNEISEKSEIFDDQFSVERPDGSNFTLKIRSTKLEDSAMYFCASSESHSGANVLTFGAGSRLTVL.

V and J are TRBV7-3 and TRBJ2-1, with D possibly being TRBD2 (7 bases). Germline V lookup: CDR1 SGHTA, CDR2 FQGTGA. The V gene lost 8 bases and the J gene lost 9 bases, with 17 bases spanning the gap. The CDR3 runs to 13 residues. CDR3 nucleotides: TGTGCCAGCTCCTCCGGGGGGCTCAGTGAGCAGTTCTTC. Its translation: CASSSGGLSEQFF.

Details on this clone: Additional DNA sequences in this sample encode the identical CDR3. CDR3 sequence (DNA): TGCGCCAGCAGCTTGTCGGGGGGCTACTACGAGCAGTACTTC. Its protein product is CASSLSGGYYEQYF. The rearrangement joins TRBV5-1 to TRBJ2-7; possibly TRBD2 for D (7 bases). The CDR3 consists of 14 residues. CDR1 is SGHRS and CDR2 is YFSETQ in the germline V gene. V shed 1 base and J shed 3 bases, with 11 bases lying between them.